These 25 T cell receptor beta chains were all obtained from the same sample, sequenced in a study of T cells after yellow fever vaccination. TCRdb called the 5' RACE reads again in MiXCR, with one record for every CDR3 protein. The repertoire includes some 49,000 distinct CDR3 sequences, 5.5% to 7.5% of them detected once, and less than 11% sits in the top ten. Here the sequenced sample was PBMCs, either bulk or a sorted T-cell subset (CD4+, CD8+, memory, or dextramer-sorted; not recorded which), taken 45 days after the yellow fever booster vaccination. The receptors here all came from a man aged 25 to 45 who received the YFV17D yellow fever vaccine.

This clonotype was detected ten times or more. The chain has TRBV9 and TRBJ2-7; TRBD2 agrees at 8 bases. The CDR3 covers 14 residues. The V segment lost 4 bases and the J segment 0 bases; nucleotides outside the gene matches: 3. Germline assignment: CDR1 SGDLS and CDR2 YYNGEE. Here the CDR3 DNA reads TGTGCCAGCAGCCCGGGAGGGGACTCCTACGAGCAGTACTTC. This gives the protein CASSPGGDSYEQYF.

In its sample, this clonotype was seen many times. This chain joins TRBV7-2 and TRBJ2-3; D may be TRBD2 (5 bases). Trimming pared 6 bases from V and 2 bases from J, leaving 9 bases between. Germline CDR1 is SGHTA and CDR2 is FQGNSA. The CDR3 is 13 residues long. In DNA, the CDR3 is TGTGCCAGCAGAGGACTTAACACAGATACGCAGTATTTT. This encodes CASRGLNTDTQYF.

The CDR3, as DNA: TGTGCCAGCAGTAAGACAGGGGGCACAGATACGCAGTATTTT. Encoded protein: CASSKTGGTDTQYF. This chain joins TRBV2 and TRBJ2-3, with 8 bases aligning to TRBD1. Trimming cost V 5 bases and J 1 base; bases outside gene matches: 2. This CDR3 region has 14 residues. Germline V gene lookup returns CDR1 SNHLY and CDR2 FYNNEI.

This clonotype was seen ten or more times. The chain recombines TRBV27 with TRBJ2-5; 15 bases agree with TRBD2. V lost 5 bases and J lost 0; bases outside the gene matches: 13. This CDR3 region has 20 residues. Germline loops: CDR1 MNHEY, CDR2 SMNVEV (reference sequence). The CDR3 is CASSPLLGLAGGKYQETQYF. As DNA, the CDR3 is TGTGCCAGCAGTCCCTTACTTGGACTAGCGGGAGGGAAGTACCAAGAGACCCAGTACTTC.

This clonotype was seen a handful of times. The rearrangement joins TRBV19 to TRBJ2-1; no clear D gene. This CDR3 comprises 12 residues. V dropped 4 bases and J dropped 5 bases, with 6 bases sitting between them. Germline V gene lookup returns CDR1 LNHDA and CDR2 SQIVND (reference sequence). CDR3 protein: CASSRANNEQFF. CDR3 bases: TGTGCCAGTAGTAGGGCTAACAATGAGCAGTTCTTC.

The sample holds many counts of this clonotype. The chain combines TRBV6-2 or TRBV6-3 with TRBJ2-7; 8 bases match TRBD1. This CDR3 has 16 amino acids. Germline loops: CDR1 MNHEY, CDR2 SVGEGT. The V and J ends lost 5 bases and 3 bases, in that order; junction bases with no gene match: 12. This CDR3 reads CASSGNTGGWNYEQYF. DNA for the CDR3: TGTGCCAGCAGTGGCAATACAGGGGGATGGAACTACGAGCAGTACTTC.

The J gene is TRBJ1-2, the V gene TRBV4-2, with TRBD1 matching 8 bases. The CDR3 has 14 residues. V lost 4 bases and J lost 6; bases outside the gene matches: 7. The germline V gene has CDR1 LGHNA and CDR2 YNFKEQ. CDR3 nucleotides: TGTGCCAGCAGCCCCATCGACAGGGGAGATGGCTACACCTTC. Protein product: CASSPIDRGDGYTF.

This clonotype appeared many times. The chain couples TRBV28 to TRBJ2-1, with D unclear. The CDR3 contains 12 residues. CDR1 is MDHEN, CDR2 SYDVKM, per germline. The germline V and J ends were trimmed by 2 bases and 9 bases, with 8 bases remaining between them. The CDR3 DNA sequence: TGTGCCAGCAGTTTACCCCTCCGTGAGCAGTTCTTC. Translating gives CASSLPLREQFF.

In its sample, this clonotype was seen a few times. The chain employs TRBV20-1 and TRBJ1-1; 7 bases are shared with TRBD1. Germline CDR1 reads DFQATT; CDR2 reads SNEGSKA (reference sequence). The CDR3 spans 14 residues. The V and J ends lost 6 bases and 5 bases, in that order; junction bases with no gene match: 12. CDR3 residues: CSAIPGAGGTEAFF. Here the CDR3 DNA reads TGCAGTGCCATTCCGGGGGCAGGGGGAACTGAAGCTTTCTTT.

At least ten counts were recorded for this clonotype. V usage is TRBV20-1 and J usage is TRBJ1-2; tentative D call: TRBD1 (5 bases). The germline gives CDR1 DFQATT, CDR2 SNEGSKA (reference sequence). V was cut by 3 bases and J by 0 bases, with 14 bases left in between. This CDR3 is 15 amino acids long. CDR3 sequence (DNA): TGCAGTGCTAGGCCCAGGGTGGGAACTAACTATGGCTACACCTTC. Translating it yields CSARPRVGTNYGYTF.

The sample holds many counts of this clonotype. This chain uses TRBV6-2 or TRBV6-3 with TRBJ2-2; perhaps TRBD1 as D (5 bases). Per germline, CDR1 MNHEY and CDR2 SVGEGT. The CDR3 sequence is 13 residues long. Trimming shortened V by 2 bases and J by 6 bases, and 7 bases separated the two germline ends. CDR3 nucleotide sequence: TGTGCCAGCAGTTACCTCAGGGCCGGGGAGCTGTTTTTT. Its protein is CASSYLRAGELFF.

There are many counts of this clonotype. This chain connects TRBV12-3 or TRBV12-4 to TRBJ2-7; 7 bases are a match to TRBD2. V dropped 5 bases and J dropped 7; count of bases not matched to a gene: 11. This CDR3 is built from 14 residues. CDR3 loop: CASSPTREPFEQYF. The CDR3 bases are TGTGCCAGCAGTCCTACGCGGGAGCCTTTTGAGCAGTACTTC.

At least ten counts were recorded for this clonotype. The rearrangement joins TRBV24-1 to TRBJ2-2, with 7 bases fitting TRBD1. The V and J ends lost 7 bases and 3 bases, in that order; junction bases with no gene match: 1. Germline lookup yields CDR1 KGHDR and CDR2 SFDVKD. The length of the CDR3 is 13 residues. The CDR3 DNA follows: TGTGCCACCAGGACAGGGCACACCGGGGAGCTGTTTTTT. It yields the protein CATRTGHTGELFF.

This clonotype was seen only a few times. This chain uses TRBV5-6 with TRBJ2-2; a possible D gene is TRBD2 (6 bases). This CDR3 is 17 amino acids long. Germline assignment: CDR1 SGHDT and CDR2 YYEEEE. V gave up 4 bases and J gave up 5 bases, with 21 bases separating them. CDR3 region: CASSPLFGGSGTGELFF. The DNA for the CDR3 is TGTGCCAGCAGCCCCCTCTTCGGAGGGAGTGGAACCGGGGAGCTGTTTTTT.

This chain uses TRBV15 with TRBJ2-5, with D unclear. The CDR3 extends over 12 amino acids. The germline gives CDR1 LNHNV, CDR2 YYDKDF (reference sequence). The V end was cut by 1 base, the J end by 5 bases, with 5 bases between. CDR3 sequence reads: CATSRGEETQYF. DNA of the CDR3: TGTGCCACCAGCAGAGGAGAGGAGACCCAGTACTTC.

This clonotype was recorded many times. This chain connects TRBV12-3 or TRBV12-4 to TRBJ1-3, with unresolved D. V lost 7 bases and J 0 bases, leaving 4 bases between the germline ends. This CDR3 comprises 12 residues. This CDR3 is CASTNSGNTIYF. DNA of the CDR3: TGTGCCAGCACGAACTCTGGAAACACCATATATTTT.

This clonotype was detected many times. V and J are TRBV29-1 and TRBJ2-3; 10 positions agree with TRBD2. Germline trimming cut 7 bases from V and 7 bases from J; bases unmatched to any gene: 11. The CDR3 sequence is 14 residues long. CDR1 and CDR2 from the germline V gene are SQVTM and ANQGSEA. CDR3 DNA: TGCAGCGCTCACGCTAGCGGGAGTGTAAATACGCAGTATTTT. Its translation: CSAHASGSVNTQYF.

The chain couples TRBV27 to TRBJ2-7; D remains ambiguous. There are 13 residues in the CDR3. Germline V CDR1 and CDR2: MNHEY, SMNVEV (reference sequence). V lost 8 bases, J lost 2 bases, and 13 bases lay in between. The CDR3 loop reads CASFGPPTYEQYF. The CDR3 DNA follows: TGTGCCAGCTTCGGCCCCCCTACCTACGAGCAGTACTTC.

The table lists this clonotype with a few counts. V usage is TRBV20-1 and J usage is TRBJ2-5, with 10 bases that match TRBD1. This CDR3 spans 15 amino acids. Germline CDR1 DFQATT, CDR2 SNEGSKA (reference sequence). J was trimmed by 4 bases and V by 1 base; bases with no gene match: 6. This chain's CDR3 is CSARVWGQGIETQYF. The CDR3 nucleotides are TGCAGTGCTAGAGTATGGGGACAGGGGATAGAGACCCAGTACTTC.

This clonotype was found many times. The chain links TRBV9 to TRBJ1-5; no firm D call. The CDR3 runs to 15 residues. Germline CDR1 SGDLS, CDR2 YYNGEE. V was clipped by 0 bases and J by 6 bases, with 13 bases between them. The CDR3 sequence is CASSVGPGVSQPQHF. The CDR3 region has the DNA TGTGCCAGCAGCGTAGGACCCGGGGTGAGTCAGCCCCAGCATTTT. The full variable domain, with the rest looked up from reference TRBV9 and TRBJ1-5, is DSGVTQTPKHLITATGQRVTLRCSPRSGDLSVYWYQQSLDQGLQFLIQYYNGEERAKGNILERFSAQQFPDLHSELNLSSLELGDSALYFCASSVGPGVSQPQHFGDGTRLSIL.

Notes on this clonotype: One base away lies a much larger clone, so this may be a sequencing read error. This CDR3 reads CIARVLSSWAKNIQYF. The DNA for the CDR3 is TGCATTGCTAGAGTTCTGTCTAGCTGGGCCAAAAACATTCAGTACTTC. The chain links TRBV20-1 to TRBJ2-4; perhaps TRBD2 as D (5 bases). CDR1 is DFQATT and CDR2 is SNEGSKA in the germline V gene (reference sequence). The CDR3 spans 16 residues.

The V gene is TRBV19, the J gene TRBJ2-2; a possible D gene is TRBD1 (5 bases). In germline, CDR1 is LNHDA, CDR2 SQIVND (reference sequence). The CDR3 is made up of 16 amino acids. Trimming stripped 4 bases from V and 0 bases from J, with 12 bases between. As DNA, the CDR3 is TGTGCCAGTAGTACCCCGACAGCTCCGAACACCGGGGAGCTGTTTTTT. Its protein product is CASSTPTAPNTGELFF.

Many counts were recorded for this clonotype. This chain connects TRBV7-8 to TRBJ2-7, with 8 bases matching TRBD2. The CDR3 has 15 residues. Looked up from germline, CDR1 is SGHVS and CDR2 is FQNEAQ. J lost 3 bases, V lost 2 bases, and 6 bases had no gene match. CDR3 residues: CASSLSSGSYYEQYF. In nucleotides, the CDR3 is TGTGCCAGCAGCTTATCGAGCGGGAGTTACTACGAGCAGTACTTC.

This clonotype was observed at least ten times. V usage is TRBV5-1 and J usage is TRBJ2-1; D may be TRBD1 (6 bases). Between the trimmed V and J ends, which lost 4 bases and 5 bases, there was a span of 7 bases. This CDR3 has 12 residues. The V gene's germline CDR1 is SGHRS and CDR2 YFSETQ. The CDR3, as DNA: TGCGCCAGCAGCGGACAGCACAATGAGCAGTTCTTC. Residues: CASSGQHNEQFF.

This clonotype was recorded many times. The gene calls are TRBV27 and TRBJ1-1, with 9 bases lining up with TRBD1. This CDR3 contains 14 residues. V was pared by 3 bases and J by 5 bases, with 4 bases of the junction left unmatched. Germline V gives CDR1 MNHEY, CDR2 SMNVEV (reference sequence). The CDR3 sequence: CASSFRTGVTEAFF. The CDR3 DNA reads as TGTGCCAGCAGTTTCCGGACAGGGGTGACTGAAGCTTTCTTT.